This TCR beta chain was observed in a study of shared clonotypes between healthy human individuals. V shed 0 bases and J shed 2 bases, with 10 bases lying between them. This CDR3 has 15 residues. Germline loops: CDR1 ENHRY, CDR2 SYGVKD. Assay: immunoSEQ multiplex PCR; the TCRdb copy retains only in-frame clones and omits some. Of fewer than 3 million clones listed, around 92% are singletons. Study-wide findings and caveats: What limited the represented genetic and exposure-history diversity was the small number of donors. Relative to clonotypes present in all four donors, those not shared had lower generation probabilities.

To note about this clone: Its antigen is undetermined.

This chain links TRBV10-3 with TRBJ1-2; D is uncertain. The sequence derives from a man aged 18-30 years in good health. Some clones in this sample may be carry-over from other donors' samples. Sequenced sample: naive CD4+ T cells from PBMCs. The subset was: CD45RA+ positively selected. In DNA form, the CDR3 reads TGTGCCATCAGTGAGTCGAGAGCTCCGAACTATGGCTACACCTTC. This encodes CAISESRAPNYGYTF.